What follows is one TCR beta chain and its context. The sample belongs to a study of blood T cell repertoires in COVID-19. Overall study: Acute-phase and convalescent COVID-19 samples originated in the United States, Italy and Spain. T cells, B-cell-depleted T cells, or PBMCs supplied cDNA or gDNA.

Per the authors' pipeline: Reference gene primer amplification gave nucleated cell count estimates. The method was immunoSEQ multiplex PCR; TCRdb's version includes in-frame clones alone and lacks a portion of them. From that table come the V and J calls and clone size; the DNA was used to work out D and trimming. Among over 120,000 clones listed, more than 60% were seen once. Germline CDR1 SNHLY, CDR2 FYNNEI. V shed 3 bases and J shed 0 bases, with 9 bases lying between them. This CDR3 has 15 amino acids. The receptor comes from a woman in her forties or fifties with active or convalescent COVID-19. The chain couples TRBV2 to TRBJ1-3; tentatively, D is TRBD1 (5 bases). The sample comprised peripheral blood. CDR3: CASSEWGTSGNTIYF. The DNA for the CDR3 is TGTGCCAGCAGTGAGTGGGGCACCTCTGGAAACACCATATATTTT.